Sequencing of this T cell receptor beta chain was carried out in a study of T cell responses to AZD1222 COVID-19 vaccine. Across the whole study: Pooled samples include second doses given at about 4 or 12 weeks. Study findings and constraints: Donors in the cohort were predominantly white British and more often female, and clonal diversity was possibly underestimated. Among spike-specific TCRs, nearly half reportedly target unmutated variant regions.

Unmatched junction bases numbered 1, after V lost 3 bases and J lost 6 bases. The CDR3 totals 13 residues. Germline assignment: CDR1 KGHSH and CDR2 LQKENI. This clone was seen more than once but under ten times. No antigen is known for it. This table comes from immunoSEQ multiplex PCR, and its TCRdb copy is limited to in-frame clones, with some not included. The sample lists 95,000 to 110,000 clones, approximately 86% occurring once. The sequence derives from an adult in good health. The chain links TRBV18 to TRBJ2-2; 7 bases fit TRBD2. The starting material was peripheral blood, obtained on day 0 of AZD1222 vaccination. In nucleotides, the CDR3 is TGTGCCAGCTCACCGGCGGGAGCCGGGGAGCTGTTTTTT. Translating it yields CASSPAGAGELFF.